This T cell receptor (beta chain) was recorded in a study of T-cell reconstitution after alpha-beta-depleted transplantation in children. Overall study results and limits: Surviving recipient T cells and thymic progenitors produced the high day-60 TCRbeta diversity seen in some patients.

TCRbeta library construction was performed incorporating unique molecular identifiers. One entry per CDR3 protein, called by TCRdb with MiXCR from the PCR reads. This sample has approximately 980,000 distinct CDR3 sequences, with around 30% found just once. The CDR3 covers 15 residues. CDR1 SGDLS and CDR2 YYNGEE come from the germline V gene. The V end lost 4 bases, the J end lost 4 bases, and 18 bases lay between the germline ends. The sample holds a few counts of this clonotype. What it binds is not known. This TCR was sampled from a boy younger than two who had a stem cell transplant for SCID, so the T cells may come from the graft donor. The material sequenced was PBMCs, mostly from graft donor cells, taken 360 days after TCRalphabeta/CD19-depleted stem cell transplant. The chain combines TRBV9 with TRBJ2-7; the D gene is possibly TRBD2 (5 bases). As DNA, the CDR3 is TGTGCCAGCAGCCCGGCCCCGGTTGGCGGGTACGAGCAGTACTTC. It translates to CASSPAPVGGYEQYF.